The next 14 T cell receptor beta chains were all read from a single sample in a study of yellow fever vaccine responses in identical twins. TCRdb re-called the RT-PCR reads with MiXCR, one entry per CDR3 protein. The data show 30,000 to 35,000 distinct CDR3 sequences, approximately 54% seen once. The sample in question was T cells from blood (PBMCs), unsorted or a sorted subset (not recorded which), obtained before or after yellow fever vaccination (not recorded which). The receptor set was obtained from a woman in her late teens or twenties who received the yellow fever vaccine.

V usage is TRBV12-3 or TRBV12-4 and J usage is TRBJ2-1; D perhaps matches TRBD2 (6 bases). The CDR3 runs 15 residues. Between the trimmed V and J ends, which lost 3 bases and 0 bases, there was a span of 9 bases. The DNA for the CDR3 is TGTGCCAGCAGTTTCGGGGGAAGCTCCTACAATGAGCAGTTCTTC. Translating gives CASSFGGSSYNEQFF.

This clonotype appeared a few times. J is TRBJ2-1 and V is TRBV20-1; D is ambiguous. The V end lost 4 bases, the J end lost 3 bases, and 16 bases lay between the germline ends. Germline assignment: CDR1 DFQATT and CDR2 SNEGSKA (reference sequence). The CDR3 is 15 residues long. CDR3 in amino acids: CSAIDSVADYNEQFF. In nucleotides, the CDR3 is TGCAGTGCTATAGATTCCGTAGCAGACTACAATGAGCAGTTCTTC.

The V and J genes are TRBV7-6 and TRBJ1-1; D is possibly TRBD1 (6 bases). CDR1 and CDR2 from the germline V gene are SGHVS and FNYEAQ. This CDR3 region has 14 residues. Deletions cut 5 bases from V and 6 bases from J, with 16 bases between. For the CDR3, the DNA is TGTGCCAGCAGCATGGAAAAGACAGGAGCTGAAGCTTTCTTT. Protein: CASSMEKTGAEAFF.

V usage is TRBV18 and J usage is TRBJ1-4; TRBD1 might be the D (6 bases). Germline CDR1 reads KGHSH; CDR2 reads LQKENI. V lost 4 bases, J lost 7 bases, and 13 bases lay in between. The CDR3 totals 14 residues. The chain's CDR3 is CASSQGTSGEKLFF. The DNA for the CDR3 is TGTGCCAGCTCACAAGGGACATCGGGTGAAAAACTGTTTTTT.

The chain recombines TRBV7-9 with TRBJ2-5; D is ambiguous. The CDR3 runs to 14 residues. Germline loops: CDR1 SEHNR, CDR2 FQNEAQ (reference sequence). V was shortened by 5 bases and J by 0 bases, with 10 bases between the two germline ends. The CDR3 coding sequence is TGTGCCAGCAGCCCGGTGAGGTACCAAGAGACCCAGTACTTC. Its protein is CASSPVRYQETQYF.

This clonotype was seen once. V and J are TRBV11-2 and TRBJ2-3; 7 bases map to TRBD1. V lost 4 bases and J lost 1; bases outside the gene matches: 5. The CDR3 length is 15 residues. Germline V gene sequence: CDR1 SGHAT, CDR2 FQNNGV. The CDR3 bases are TGTGCCAGCAGCTCTCAGGGGGTGGGCACAGATACGCAGTATTTT. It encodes CASSSQGVGTDTQYF.

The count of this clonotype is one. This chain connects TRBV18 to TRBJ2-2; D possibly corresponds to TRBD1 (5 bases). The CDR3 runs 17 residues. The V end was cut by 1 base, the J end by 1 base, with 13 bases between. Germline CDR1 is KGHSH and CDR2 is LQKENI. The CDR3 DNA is TGTGCCAGCTCACCACTCGGACGGACACGGAACACCGGGGAGCTGTTTTTT. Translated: CASSPLGRTRNTGELFF.

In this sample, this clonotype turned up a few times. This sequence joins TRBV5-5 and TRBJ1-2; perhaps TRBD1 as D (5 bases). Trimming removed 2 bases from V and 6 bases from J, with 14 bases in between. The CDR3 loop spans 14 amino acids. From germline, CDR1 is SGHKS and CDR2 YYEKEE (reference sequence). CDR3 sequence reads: CASSLDSRGDGYTF. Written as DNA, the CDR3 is TGTGCCAGCAGCTTAGACAGCCGAGGAGATGGCTACACCTTC.

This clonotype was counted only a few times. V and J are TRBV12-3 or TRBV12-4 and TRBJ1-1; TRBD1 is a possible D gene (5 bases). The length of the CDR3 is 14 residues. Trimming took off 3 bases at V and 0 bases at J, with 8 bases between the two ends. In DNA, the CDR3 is TGTGCCAGCAGTTTCGGGGCAATGAACACTGAAGCTTTCTTT. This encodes CASSFGAMNTEAFF.

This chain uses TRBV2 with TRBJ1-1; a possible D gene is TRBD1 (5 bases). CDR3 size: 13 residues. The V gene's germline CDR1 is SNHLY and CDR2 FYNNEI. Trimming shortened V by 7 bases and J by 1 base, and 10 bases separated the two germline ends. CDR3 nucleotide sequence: TGTGCCAGCACCCCCCAGGGGAACACTGAAGCTTTCTTT. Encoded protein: CASTPQGNTEAFF.

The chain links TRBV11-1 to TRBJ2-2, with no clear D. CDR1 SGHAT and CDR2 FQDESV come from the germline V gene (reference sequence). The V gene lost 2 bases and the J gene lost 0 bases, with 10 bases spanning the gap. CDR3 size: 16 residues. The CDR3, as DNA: TGTGCCAGCAGCTTATCCTCAGGACCGAACACCGGGGAGCTGTTTTTT. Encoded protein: CASSLSSGPNTGELFF.

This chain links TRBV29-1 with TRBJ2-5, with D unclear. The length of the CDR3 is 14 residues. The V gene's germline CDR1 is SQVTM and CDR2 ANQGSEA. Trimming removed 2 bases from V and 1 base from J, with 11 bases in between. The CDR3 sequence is CSVEKFGIQETQYF. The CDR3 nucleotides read TGCAGCGTTGAAAAGTTTGGGATCCAAGAGACCCAGTACTTC.

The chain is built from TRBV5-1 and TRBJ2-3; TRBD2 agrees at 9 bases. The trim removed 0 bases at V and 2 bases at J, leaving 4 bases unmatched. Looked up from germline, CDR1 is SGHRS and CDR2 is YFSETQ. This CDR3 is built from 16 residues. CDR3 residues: CASSLVLAGFTDTQYF. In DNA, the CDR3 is TGCGCCAGCAGCTTGGTACTAGCGGGCTTCACAGATACGCAGTATTTT.

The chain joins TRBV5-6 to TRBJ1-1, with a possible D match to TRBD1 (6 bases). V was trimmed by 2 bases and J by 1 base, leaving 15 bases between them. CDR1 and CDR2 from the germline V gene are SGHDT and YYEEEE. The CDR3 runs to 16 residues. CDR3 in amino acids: CASSLQGRTANTEAFF. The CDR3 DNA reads TGTGCCAGCAGCTTACAGGGCCGAACGGCGAACACTGAAGCTTTCTTT.